This T cell receptor (beta chain) was documented in a study of long-term antiretroviral therapy in people with HIV. The study's findings and limits: Diversity remained lower than transplant donor controls, even though it increased after ART.

There are a few counts of this clone. Its antigen is as yet unknown. The CDR3 length is 15 residues. After removal of 5 bases from V and 6 bases from J, the junction contained 10 bases not matched to a gene. CDR1 and CDR2 from the germline V gene are MNHEY and SMNVEV (reference sequence). In the United States, treatment was given to all participants with HIV. The cryopreserved samples used held roughly 0.85-10 million PBMC prior to extraction of DNA. Researchers ran immunoSEQ v3.0 at survey level. In sequencing, about 35,000-50,000 T-cell genomes per sample were targeted. Assay: immunoSEQ multiplex PCR; the TCRdb copy retains only in-frame clones and omits some. This sample yields 7,200 or so clones, of which about four fifths are seen a single time; around 16% belongs to the top ten.

Here the sequenced sample was unsorted PBMCs, taken 0.9 years before starting antiretroviral therapy. This clonotype was sampled from a man between 40 and 49 years old with HIV. V gene TRBV27 combines with J gene TRBJ1-1, with 9 bases matching TRBD1. CDR3 in amino acids: CASSPDRGYGSEAFF. For the CDR3, the DNA is TGTGCCAGCAGTCCGGACAGGGGATACGGGTCTGAAGCTTTCTTT.